This T cell receptor beta chain was obtained from a study of blood T cell repertoires in COVID-19. Study context: Some COVID-19 samples were acute and others convalescent; all came from the United States, Italy and Spain. PBMCs, B-cell-depleted T cells, or T cells were the source of the cDNA or gDNA that made up the material.

The CDR3 is 15 amino acids. Germline V CDR1 and CDR2: LNHDA, SQIVND (reference sequence). Trimming took 7 bases from V and 1 from J, leaving 16 bases between them. Authors' analysis steps: Nucleated cell counts were estimated from reference gene primer amplification. The protocol was immunoSEQ multiplex PCR, while the TCRdb copy is restricted to in-frame clones and leaves out a portion. V, J and clone size derive from that table, while D and trimming were established from the DNA sequence. This sample has roughly 290,000 clones; more than 75% occur once, and the top ten carry over 2%. The receptor comes from a woman in her 30s who had recovered from COVID-19. The chain employs TRBV19 and TRBJ1-1; TRBD1 might be the D (6 bases). Sequencing input: peripheral blood. CDR3 nucleotide sequence: TGTGCCAGTATTTCCGCGGGGGGGCGGAACACTGAAGCTTTCTTT. Encoded protein: CASISAGGRNTEAFF.